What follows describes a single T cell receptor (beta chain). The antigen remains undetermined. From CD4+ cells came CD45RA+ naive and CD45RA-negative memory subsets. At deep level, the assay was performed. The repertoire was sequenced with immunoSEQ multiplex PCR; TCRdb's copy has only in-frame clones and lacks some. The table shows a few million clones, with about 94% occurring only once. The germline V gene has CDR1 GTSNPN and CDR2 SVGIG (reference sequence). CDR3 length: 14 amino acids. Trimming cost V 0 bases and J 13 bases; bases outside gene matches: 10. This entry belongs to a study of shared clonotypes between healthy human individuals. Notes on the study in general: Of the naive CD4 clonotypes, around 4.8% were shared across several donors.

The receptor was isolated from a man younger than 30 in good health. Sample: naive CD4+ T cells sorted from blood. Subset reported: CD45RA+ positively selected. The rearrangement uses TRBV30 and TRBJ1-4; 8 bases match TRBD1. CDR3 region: CAWSVEQGVGLLFF. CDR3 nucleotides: TGTGCCTGGAGTGTTGAACAGGGGGTCGGTTTACTGTTTTTT.